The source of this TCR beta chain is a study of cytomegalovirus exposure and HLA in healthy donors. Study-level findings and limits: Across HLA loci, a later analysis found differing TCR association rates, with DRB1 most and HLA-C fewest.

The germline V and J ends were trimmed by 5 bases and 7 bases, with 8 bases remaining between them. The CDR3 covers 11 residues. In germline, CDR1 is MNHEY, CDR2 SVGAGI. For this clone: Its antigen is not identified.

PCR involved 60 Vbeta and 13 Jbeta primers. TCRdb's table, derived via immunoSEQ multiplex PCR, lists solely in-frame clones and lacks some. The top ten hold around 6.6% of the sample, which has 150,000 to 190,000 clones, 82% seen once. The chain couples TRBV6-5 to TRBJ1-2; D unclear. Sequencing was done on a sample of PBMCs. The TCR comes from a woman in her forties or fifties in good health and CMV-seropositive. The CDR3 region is CASSTEGGYTF. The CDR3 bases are TGTGCCAGCAGTACTGAGGGTGGCTACACCTTC.